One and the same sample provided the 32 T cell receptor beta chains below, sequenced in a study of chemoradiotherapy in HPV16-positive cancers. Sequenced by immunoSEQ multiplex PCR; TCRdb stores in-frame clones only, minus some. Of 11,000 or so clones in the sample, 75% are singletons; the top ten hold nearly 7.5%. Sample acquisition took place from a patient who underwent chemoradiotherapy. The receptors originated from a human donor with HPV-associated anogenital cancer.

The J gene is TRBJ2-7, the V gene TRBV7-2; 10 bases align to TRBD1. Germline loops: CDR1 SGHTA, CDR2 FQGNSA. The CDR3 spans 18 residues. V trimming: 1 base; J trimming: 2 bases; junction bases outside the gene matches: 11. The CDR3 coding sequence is TGTGCCAGCAGCTTAGGTCCGGCGGGACAGGGGTCTACCTACGAGCAGTACTTC. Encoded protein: CASSLGPAGQGSTYEQYF.

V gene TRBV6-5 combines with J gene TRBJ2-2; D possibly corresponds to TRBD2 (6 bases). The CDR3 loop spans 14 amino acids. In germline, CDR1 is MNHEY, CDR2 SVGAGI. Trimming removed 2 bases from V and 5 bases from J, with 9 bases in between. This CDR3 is CASSYGGRTGELFF. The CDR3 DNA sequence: TGTGCCAGCAGTTACGGGGGGAGGACCGGGGAGCTGTTTTTT.

CDR3 nucleotides: TGCGCCAGCAGCTCGGGACTAGCGGGAGTTGGTGAGCAGTTCTTC. It yields the protein CASSSGLAGVGEQFF. The chain combines TRBV5-1 with TRBJ2-1, with 14 bases lining up with TRBD2. This CDR3 region has 15 residues. CDR1 and CDR2 (germline): SGHRS, YFSETQ. V trimming: 3 bases; J trimming: 9 bases; junction bases outside the gene matches: 5.

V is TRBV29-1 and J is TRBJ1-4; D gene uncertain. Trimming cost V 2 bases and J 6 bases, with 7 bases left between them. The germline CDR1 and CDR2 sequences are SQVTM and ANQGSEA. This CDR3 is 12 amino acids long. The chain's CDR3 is CSVETGDEKLFF. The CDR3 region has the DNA TGCAGCGTTGAAACCGGGGATGAAAAACTGTTTTTT.

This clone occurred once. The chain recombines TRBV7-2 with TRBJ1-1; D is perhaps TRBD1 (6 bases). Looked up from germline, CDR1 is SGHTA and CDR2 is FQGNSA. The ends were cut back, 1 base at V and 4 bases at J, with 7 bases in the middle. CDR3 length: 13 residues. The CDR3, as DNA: TGTGCCAGCAGCTTAGGGGGGGCCACTGAAGCTTTCTTT. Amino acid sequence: CASSLGGATEAFF.

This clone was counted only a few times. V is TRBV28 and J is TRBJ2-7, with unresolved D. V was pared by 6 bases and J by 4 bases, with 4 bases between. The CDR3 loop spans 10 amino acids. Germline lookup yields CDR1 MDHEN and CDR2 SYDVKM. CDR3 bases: TGTGCCAGCAGAAAGTACGAGCAGTACTTC. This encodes CASRKYEQYF.

The CDR3 DNA is TGTGCCAGCAGTTGGGGACAGGGGACCTACGAGCAGTACTTC. This gives the protein CASSWGQGTYEQYF. The rearrangement uses TRBV6-5 and TRBJ2-7; 10 bases are a match to TRBD1. The CDR3 totals 14 residues. Germline CDR1 and CDR2: MNHEY and SVGAGI. V trimming: 4 bases; J trimming: 2 bases; junction bases outside the gene matches: 2.

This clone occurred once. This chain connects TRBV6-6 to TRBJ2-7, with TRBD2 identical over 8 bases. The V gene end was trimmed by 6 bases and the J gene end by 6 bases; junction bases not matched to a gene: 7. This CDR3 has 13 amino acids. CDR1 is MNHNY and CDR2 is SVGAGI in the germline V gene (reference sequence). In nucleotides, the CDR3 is TGTGCCAGCAGCCACGGACTAGCTCGCGAGCAGTACTTC. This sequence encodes CASSHGLAREQYF.

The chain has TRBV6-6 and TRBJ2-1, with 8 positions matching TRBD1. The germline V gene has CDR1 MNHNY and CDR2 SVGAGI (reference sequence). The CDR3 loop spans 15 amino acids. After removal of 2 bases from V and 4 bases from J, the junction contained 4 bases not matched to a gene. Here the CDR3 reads CASSYGQGPYNEQFF. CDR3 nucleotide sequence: TGTGCCAGCAGTTACGGACAGGGACCGTACAATGAGCAGTTCTTC.

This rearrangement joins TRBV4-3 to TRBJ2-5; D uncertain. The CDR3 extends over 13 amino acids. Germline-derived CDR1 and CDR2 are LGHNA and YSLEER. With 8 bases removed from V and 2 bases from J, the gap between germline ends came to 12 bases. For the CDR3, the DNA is TGCGCCAGCGGATACAGTGGGCAAGAGACCCAGTACTTC. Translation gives CASGYSGQETQYF.

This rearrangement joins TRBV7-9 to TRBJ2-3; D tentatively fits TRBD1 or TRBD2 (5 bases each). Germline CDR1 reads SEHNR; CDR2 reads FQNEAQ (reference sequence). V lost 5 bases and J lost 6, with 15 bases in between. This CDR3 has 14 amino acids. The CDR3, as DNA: TGTGCCAGCAGCCCCCTGGCAGGGACCGATACGCAGTATTTT. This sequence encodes CASSPLAGTDTQYF.

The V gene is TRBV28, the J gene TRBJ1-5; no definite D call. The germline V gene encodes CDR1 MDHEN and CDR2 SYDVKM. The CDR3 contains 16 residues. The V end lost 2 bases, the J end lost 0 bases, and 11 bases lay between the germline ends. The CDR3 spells CASSLPGSHSNQPQHF. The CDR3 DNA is TGTGCCAGCAGTTTACCGGGGAGTCATAGCAATCAGCCCCAGCATTTT.

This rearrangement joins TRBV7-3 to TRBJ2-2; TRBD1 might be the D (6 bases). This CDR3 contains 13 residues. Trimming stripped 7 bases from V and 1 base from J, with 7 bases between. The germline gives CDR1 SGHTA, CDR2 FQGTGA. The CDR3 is CASKQGNTGELFF. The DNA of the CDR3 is TGTGCCAGCAAACAGGGGAACACCGGGGAGCTGTTTTTT.

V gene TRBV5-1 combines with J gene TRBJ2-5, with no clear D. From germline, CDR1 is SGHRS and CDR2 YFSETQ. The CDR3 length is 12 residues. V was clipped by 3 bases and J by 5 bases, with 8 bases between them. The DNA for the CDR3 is TGCGCCAGCAGCTGGCAGCAGGAGACCCAGTACTTC. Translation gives CASSWQQETQYF.

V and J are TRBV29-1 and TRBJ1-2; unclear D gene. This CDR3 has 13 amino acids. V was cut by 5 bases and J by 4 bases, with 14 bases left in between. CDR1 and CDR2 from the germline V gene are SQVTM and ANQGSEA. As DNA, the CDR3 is TGCAGCGTTCGGGATATCGTATTCTATGGCTACACCTTC. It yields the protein CSVRDIVFYGYTF.

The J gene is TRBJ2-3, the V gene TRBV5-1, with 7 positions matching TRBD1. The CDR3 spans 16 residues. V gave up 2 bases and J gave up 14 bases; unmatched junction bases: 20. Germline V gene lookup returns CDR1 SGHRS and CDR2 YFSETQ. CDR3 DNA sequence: TGCGCCAGCAGCTTTACCACAGGGGCAAGCCCCCAGAATATGTATTTT. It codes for CASSFTTGASPQNMYF.

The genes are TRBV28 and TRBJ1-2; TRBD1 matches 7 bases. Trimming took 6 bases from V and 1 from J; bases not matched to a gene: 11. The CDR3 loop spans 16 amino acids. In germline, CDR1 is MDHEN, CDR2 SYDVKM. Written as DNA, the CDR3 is TGTGCCAGCAGGGTAATCTGGGACAGCCATAACTATGGCTACACCTTC. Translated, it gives CASRVIWDSHNYGYTF.

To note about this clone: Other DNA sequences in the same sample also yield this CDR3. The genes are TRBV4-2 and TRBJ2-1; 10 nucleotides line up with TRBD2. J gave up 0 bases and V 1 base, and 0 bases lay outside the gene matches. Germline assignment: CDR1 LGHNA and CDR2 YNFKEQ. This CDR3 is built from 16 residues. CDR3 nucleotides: TGTGCCAGCAGCCAAGGGACTAGCGGCTCCTACAATGAGCAGTTCTTC. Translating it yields CASSQGTSGSYNEQFF.

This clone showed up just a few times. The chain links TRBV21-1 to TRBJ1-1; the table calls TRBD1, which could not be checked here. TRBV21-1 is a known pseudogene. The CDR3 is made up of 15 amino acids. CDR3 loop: CASSKARDRGREAFF. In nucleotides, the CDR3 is TGTGCCAGCAGCAAAGCGCGGGACAGGGGGCGCGAAGCTTTCTTT.

The CDR3, as DNA: TGCGCCAGCAGCCGTGAGGGACCATCGAGCTCCTACAATGAGCAGTTCTTC. Residues: CASSREGPSSSYNEQFF. The chain employs TRBV4-3 and TRBJ2-1; either TRBD1 or TRBD2 may fit D (5 bases each). Trimming stripped 4 bases from V and 0 bases from J, with 16 bases between. CDR1 and CDR2 (germline): LGHNA, YSLEER. The CDR3 is 17 residues long.

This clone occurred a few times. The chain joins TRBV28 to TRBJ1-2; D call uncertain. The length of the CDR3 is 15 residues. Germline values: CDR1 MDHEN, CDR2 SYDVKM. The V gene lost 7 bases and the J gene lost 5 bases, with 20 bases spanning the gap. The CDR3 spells CASMDAGRGLYGYTF. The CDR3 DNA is TGTGCCAGCATGGATGCAGGACGAGGATTATATGGCTACACCTTC.

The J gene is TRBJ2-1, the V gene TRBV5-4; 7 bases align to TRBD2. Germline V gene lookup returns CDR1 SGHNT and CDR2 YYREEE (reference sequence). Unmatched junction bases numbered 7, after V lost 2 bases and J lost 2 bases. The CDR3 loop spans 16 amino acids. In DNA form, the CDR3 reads TGTGCCAGCAGCTTAGCGCGGGGGATGACCTACAATGAGCAGTTCTTC. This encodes CASSLARGMTYNEQFF.

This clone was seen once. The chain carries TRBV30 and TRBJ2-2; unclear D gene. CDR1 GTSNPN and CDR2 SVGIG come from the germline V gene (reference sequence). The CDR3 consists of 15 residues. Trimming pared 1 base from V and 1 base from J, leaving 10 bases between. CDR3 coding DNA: TGTGCCTGGAGTGCGCCTACAAGGAACACCGGGGAGCTGTTTTTT. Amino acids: CAWSAPTRNTGELFF.

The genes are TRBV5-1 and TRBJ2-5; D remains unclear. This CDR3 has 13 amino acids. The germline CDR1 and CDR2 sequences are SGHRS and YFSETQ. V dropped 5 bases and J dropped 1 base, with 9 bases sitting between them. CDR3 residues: CASRAAFQETQYF. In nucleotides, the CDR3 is TGCGCCAGCAGGGCCGCGTTCCAAGAGACCCAGTACTTC.

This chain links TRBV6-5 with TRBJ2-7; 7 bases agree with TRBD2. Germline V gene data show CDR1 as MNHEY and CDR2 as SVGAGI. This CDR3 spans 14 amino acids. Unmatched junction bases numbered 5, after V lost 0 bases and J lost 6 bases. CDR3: CASSYSIGEGEQYF. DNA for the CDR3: TGTGCCAGCAGTTACTCGATAGGGGAGGGCGAGCAGTACTTC.

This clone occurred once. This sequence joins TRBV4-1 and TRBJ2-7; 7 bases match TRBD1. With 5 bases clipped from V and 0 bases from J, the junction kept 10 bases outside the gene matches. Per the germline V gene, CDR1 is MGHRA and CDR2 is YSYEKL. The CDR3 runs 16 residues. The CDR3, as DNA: TGCGCCAGCAGCAAGATCCCGGGACAGAGCTCCTACGAGCAGTACTTC. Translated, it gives CASSKIPGQSSYEQYF.

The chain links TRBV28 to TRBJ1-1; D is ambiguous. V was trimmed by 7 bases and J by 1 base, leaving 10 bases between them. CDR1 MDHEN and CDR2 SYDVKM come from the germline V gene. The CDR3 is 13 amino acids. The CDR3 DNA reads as TGTGCCAGCAAATCAGGAGGGAACACTGAAGCTTTCTTT. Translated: CASKSGGNTEAFF.

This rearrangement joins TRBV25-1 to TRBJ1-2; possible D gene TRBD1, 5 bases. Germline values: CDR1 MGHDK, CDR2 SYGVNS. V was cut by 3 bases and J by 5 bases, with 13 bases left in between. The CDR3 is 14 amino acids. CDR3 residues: CASSEGDRGYGYTF. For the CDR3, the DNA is TGTGCCAGCAGTGAGGGGGATCGAGGGTATGGCTACACCTTC.

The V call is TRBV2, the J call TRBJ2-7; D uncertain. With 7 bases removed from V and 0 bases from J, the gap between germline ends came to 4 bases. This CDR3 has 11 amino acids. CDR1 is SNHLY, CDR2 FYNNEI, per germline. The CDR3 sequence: CASTSSYEQYF. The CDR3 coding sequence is TGTGCCAGCACTAGCTCCTACGAGCAGTACTTC.

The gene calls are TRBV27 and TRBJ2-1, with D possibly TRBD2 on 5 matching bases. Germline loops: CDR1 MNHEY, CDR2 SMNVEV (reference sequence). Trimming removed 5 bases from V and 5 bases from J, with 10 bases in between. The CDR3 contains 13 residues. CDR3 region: CASSVREHNEQFF. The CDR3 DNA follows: TGTGCCAGCAGTGTCCGGGAACACAATGAGCAGTTCTTC.

The CDR3 coding sequence is TGTGCCAGCAGCTTATCTCCAGGGAAAGAGACCCAGTACTTC. It encodes CASSLSPGKETQYF. The chain carries TRBV7-2 and TRBJ2-5; maybe TRBD1 (5 bases). The CDR3 runs 14 residues. Germline V gene sequence: CDR1 SGHTA, CDR2 FQGNSA. V was pared by 2 bases and J by 3 bases, with 10 bases between. Using reference TRBV7-2 and TRBJ2-5 for the parts outside the CDR3, the full variable domain is GAGVSQSPSNKVTEKGKDVELRCDPISGHTALYWYRQSLGQGLEFLIYFQGNSAPDKSGLPSDRFSAERTGGSVSTLTIQRTQQEDSAVYLCASSLSPGKETQYFGPGTRLLVL.

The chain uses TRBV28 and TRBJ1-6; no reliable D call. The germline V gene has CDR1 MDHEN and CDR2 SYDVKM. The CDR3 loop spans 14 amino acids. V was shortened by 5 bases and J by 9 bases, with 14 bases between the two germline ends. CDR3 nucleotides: TGTGCCAGCAGTGACGCTCCGACAATTTCACCCCTCCACTTT. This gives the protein CASSDAPTISPLHF.